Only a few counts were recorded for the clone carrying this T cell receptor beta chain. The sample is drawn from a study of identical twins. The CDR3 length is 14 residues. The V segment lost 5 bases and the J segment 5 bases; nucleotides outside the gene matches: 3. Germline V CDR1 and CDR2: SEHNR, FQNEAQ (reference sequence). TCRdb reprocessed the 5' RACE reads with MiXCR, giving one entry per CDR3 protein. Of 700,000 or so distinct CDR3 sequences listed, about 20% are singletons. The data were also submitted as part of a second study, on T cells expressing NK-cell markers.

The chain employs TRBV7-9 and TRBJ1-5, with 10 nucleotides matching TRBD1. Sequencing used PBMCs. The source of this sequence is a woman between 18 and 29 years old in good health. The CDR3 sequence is CASSAGTGDQPQHF. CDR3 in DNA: TGTGCCAGCAGCGCCGGGACAGGGGATCAGCCCCAGCATTTT.